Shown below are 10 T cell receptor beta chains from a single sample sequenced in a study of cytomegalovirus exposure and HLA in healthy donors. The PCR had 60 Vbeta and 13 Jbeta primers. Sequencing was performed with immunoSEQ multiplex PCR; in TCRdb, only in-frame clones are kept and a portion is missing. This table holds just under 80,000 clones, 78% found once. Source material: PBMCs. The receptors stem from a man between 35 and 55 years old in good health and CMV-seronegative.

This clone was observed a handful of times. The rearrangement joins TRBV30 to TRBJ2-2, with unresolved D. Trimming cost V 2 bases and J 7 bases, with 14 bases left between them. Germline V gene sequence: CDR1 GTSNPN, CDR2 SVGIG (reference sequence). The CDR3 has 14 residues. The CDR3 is CAWSRWRSGGELFF. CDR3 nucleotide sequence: TGTGCCTGGAGTAGGTGGCGGAGTGGCGGGGAGCTGTTTTTT.

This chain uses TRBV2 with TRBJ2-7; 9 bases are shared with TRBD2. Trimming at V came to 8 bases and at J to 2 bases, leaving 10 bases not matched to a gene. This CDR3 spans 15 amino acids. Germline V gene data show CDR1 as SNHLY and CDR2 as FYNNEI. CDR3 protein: CASGGSGGRAYEQYF. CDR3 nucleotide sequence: TGTGCCAGCGGGGGCAGCGGCGGGAGGGCCTACGAGCAGTACTTC.

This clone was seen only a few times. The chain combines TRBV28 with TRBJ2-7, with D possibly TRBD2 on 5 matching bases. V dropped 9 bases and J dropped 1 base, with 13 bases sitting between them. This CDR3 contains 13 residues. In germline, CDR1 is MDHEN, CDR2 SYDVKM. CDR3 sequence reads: CASTSSRSYEQYF. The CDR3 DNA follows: TGTGCCAGTACATCTAGCAGATCCTACGAGCAGTACTTC.

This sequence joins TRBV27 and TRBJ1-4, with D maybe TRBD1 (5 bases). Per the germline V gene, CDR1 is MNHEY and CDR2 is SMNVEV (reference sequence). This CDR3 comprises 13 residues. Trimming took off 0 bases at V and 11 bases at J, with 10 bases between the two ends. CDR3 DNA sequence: TGTGCCAGCAGTTTATCGTCCAGGGCCAAACTGTTTTTT. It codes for CASSLSSRAKLFF.

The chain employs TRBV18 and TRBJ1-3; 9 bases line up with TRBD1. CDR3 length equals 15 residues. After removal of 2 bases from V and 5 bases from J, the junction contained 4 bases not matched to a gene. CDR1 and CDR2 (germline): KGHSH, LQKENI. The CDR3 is CASSPAGTGRNTIYF. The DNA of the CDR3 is TGTGCCAGCTCACCAGCCGGGACAGGGAGAAACACCATATATTTT.

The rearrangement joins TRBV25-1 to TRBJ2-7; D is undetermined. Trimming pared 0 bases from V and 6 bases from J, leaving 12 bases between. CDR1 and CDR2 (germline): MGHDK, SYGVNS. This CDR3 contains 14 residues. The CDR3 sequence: CASSEYNPPGEQYF. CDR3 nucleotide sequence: TGTGCCAGCAGTGAATATAATCCCCCGGGCGAGCAGTACTTC.

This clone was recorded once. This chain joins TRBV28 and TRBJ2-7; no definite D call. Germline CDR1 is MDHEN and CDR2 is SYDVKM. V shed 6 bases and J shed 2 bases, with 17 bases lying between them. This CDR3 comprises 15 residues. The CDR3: CASRLGGGFTYEQYF. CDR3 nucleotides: TGTGCCAGCAGGCTAGGCGGTGGTTTCACCTACGAGCAGTACTTC.

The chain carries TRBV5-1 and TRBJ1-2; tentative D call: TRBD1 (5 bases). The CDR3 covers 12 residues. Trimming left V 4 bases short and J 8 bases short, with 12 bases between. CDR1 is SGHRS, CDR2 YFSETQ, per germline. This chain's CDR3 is CASSDQGLGYTF. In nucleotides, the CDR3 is TGCGCCAGCAGCGACCAGGGTTTGGGCTACACCTTC.

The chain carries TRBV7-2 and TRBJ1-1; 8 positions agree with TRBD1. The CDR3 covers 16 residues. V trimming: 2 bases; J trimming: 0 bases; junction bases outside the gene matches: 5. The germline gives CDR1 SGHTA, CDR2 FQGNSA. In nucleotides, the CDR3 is TGTGCCAGCAGCTTATTCAGGGGGCTGGTGAACACTGAAGCTTTCTTT. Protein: CASSLFRGLVNTEAFF. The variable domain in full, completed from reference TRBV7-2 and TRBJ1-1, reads GAGVSQSPSNKVTEKGKDVELRCDPISGHTALYWYRQSLGQGLEFLIYFQGNSAPDKSGLPSDRFSAERTGGSVSTLTIQRTQQEDSAVYLCASSLFRGLVNTEAFFGQGTRLTVV.

The CDR3 sequence: CASSPGQGNQETQYF. For the CDR3, the DNA is TGTGCCAGTAGCCCGGGACAGGGAAATCAAGAGACCCAGTACTTC. The rearrangement joins TRBV19 to TRBJ2-5; 9 bases match TRBD1. Germline CDR1 is LNHDA and CDR2 is SQIVND (reference sequence). The CDR3 contains 15 residues. The J segment lost 2 bases and the V segment lost 6 bases, leaving 7 bases of the junction unmatched.